This TCR beta chain was sequenced in a study of human T cells and chemical hapten exposure. Specified time point: pre-sensitization, week 0. Indicated treatment: therapeutic diphenylcyclopropenone sensitization with weekly scalp DPC. TCRdb passed the RACE reads through MiXCR, listing each CDR3 protein once. The profile shows about 98,000 distinct CDR3 sequences, 10% to 11% of them singletons. The V gene end was trimmed by 5 bases and the J gene end by 0 bases; junction bases not matched to a gene: 6. The CDR3 has 16 residues. The V gene's germline CDR1 is MNHNY and CDR2 SVGAGI (reference sequence). This TCR came from a woman aged 55-75 years with alopecia areata. Some clones in this sample may be carry-over from other donors' samples. The chain has TRBV6-6 and TRBJ1-5; 8 bases fit TRBD1. Specimen: whole blood, collected in connection with sensitization to the hapten diphenylcyclopropenone (DPC). The CDR3 loop is CASSAGQGYSNQPQHF. The DNA of the CDR3 is TGTGCCAGCAGTGCCGGACAGGGATATAGCAATCAGCCCCAGCATTTT.